This TCR beta chain was sequenced for a study of shared clonotypes between healthy human individuals. Researchers divided each subset's genomic DNA evenly across several immunoSEQ plates. Using ten immunoSEQ deep assay plates, investigators sequenced unsorted PBMC DNA. Libraries were prepared by immunoSEQ multiplex PCR; TCRdb keeps only in-frame clonotypes and omits some of them. The sample holds 500,000 to 650,000 clones, roughly 79% seen once. For genomic DNA, unsorted samples relied on tens of millions of PBMCs. CDR3 length equals 15 residues. Germline V lookup: CDR1 SNHLY, CDR2 FYNNEI. Between the trimmed V and J ends, which lost 2 bases and 2 bases, there was a span of 11 bases.

This chain uses TRBV2 with TRBJ2-3, with D tentatively TRBD1 (6 bases). Sequenced material: PBMCs. The receptor was derived from a woman between 40 and 55 years old in good health. Some clones in this sample may be carry-over from other donors' samples. DNA for the CDR3: TGTGCCAGCAGTGAACAGGGGTCCCACACAGATACGCAGTATTTT. Translation: CASSEQGSHTDTQYF.